The next 21 T cell receptor beta chains were all read from a single sample in a study of CD8+ T cells in alopecia areata. As the sequencing template, cDNA was produced by extracting RNA and reverse transcribing it. Data came from immunoSEQ multiplex PCR; TCRdb stores just in-frame clones and leaves some out. The data contain approximately 100,000 clones, just under 60% of them singletons. Treatment defined: oral pan-JAK inhibitor, 5-10 mg twice daily. Source: CD8+ T cells sorted from blood, taken between weeks 55 and 65, from a patient treated with tofacitinib. The receptors stem from a human donor with alopecia areata.

Concerning this clone itself: The same CDR3 is also encoded by other DNA sequences in this sample. The chain uses TRBV7-9 and TRBJ1-6, with D uncertain. Trimming cost V 5 bases and J 7 bases, with 6 bases left between them. CDR1 and CDR2 (germline): SEHNR, FQNEAQ (reference sequence). The CDR3 runs 12 residues. The CDR3, as DNA: TGTGCCAGCAGCCTCGGCAATTCACCCCTCCACTTT. As protein: CASSLGNSPLHF.

The chain couples TRBV6-5 to TRBJ1-2; 10 bases agree with TRBD1. The J segment lost 7 bases and the V segment lost 4 bases, leaving 6 bases of the junction unmatched. The CDR3 runs to 14 residues. The germline CDR1 and CDR2 sequences are MNHEY and SVGAGI. CDR3 DNA sequence: TGTGCCAGCAGTTTAACCGGGACAGGGGTTGGCTACACCTTC. Residues: CASSLTGTGVGYTF.

The V call is TRBV2, the J call TRBJ1-6, with D possibly matching TRBD1 (6 bases). CDR1 is SNHLY, CDR2 FYNNEI, per germline. This CDR3 has 16 amino acids. Trimming took 7 bases from V and 9 from J, leaving 22 bases between them. CDR3 amino acids: CASIVPQGPSGSPLHF. The DNA for the CDR3 is TGTGCCAGCATCGTGCCCCAGGGGCCAAGTGGTTCACCCCTCCACTTT.

This chain connects TRBV7-9 to TRBJ1-1; D is unresolved. CDR3 size: 16 residues. Deletions cut 1 base from V and 3 bases from J, with 15 bases between. Germline CDR1 is SEHNR and CDR2 is FQNEAQ (reference sequence). CDR3 protein: CASSLVSTSGDTEAFF. The CDR3 DNA reads TGTGCCAGCAGCTTAGTAAGTACGTCCGGGGACACTGAAGCTTTCTTT.

V gene TRBV7-9 combines with J gene TRBJ2-4; D perhaps matches TRBD1 (6 bases). CDR1 and CDR2 from the germline V gene are SEHNR and FQNEAQ (reference sequence). This CDR3 region has 15 residues. The V end lost 6 bases, the J end lost 8 bases, and 20 bases lay between the germline ends. The CDR3 reads CASSFVQGIGDIQYF. CDR3 DNA: TGTGCCAGCAGTTTCGTACAGGGTATTGGGGACATTCAGTACTTC.

CDR3 in DNA: TGTGCCAGCAGTGAAAGGGGGGGACAGGCCTACGAGCAGTACTTC. Its translation is CASSERGGQAYEQYF. The chain is built from TRBV6-1 and TRBJ2-7; D is possibly TRBD1 (8 bases). The CDR3 totals 15 residues. Germline CDR1 and CDR2: MNHNS and SASEGT. V was cut by 2 bases and J by 2 bases, with 13 bases left in between.

As DNA, the CDR3 is TGTGCCAGCAGCGCAGGGAGGCAGTTTGGCTACACCTTC. As protein: CASSAGRQFGYTF. The chain has TRBV9 and TRBJ1-2, with a tentative D call TRBD1 (5 bases). From germline, CDR1 is SGDLS and CDR2 YYNGEE. There are 13 residues in the CDR3. V shed 3 bases and J shed 7 bases, with 13 bases lying between them.

This clone was observed a handful of times. This chain links TRBV4-2 with TRBJ1-2; D unclear. This CDR3 is built from 15 residues. Trimming stripped 0 bases from V and 4 bases from J, with 12 bases between. The V gene's germline CDR1 is LGHNA and CDR2 YNFKEQ. CDR3 in amino acids: CASSQDDSISYGYTF. In nucleotides, the CDR3 is TGTGCCAGCAGCCAAGATGATTCCATCAGCTATGGCTACACCTTC.

The J gene is TRBJ2-3, the V gene TRBV7-3, with TRBD2 as a possible D gene (7 bases). Trimming shortened V by 0 bases and J by 6 bases, and 19 bases separated the two germline ends. The germline gives CDR1 SGHTA, CDR2 FQGTGA. The CDR3 is 17 amino acids. CDR3 sequence reads: CASSLTAAGAPLDTQYF. The CDR3 nucleotides read TGTGCCAGCAGCTTAACTGCGGCGGGGGCCCCCCTGGATACGCAGTATTTT.

This clone was detected a few times. CDR3 nucleotide sequence: TGTGCCAGCGGTGGACAGGGTGGGAACACTGAAGCTTTCTTT. This sequence encodes CASGGQGGNTEAFF. The genes are TRBV9 and TRBJ1-1; 8 bases line up with TRBD1. Looked up from germline, CDR1 is SGDLS and CDR2 is YYNGEE. The CDR3 has 14 residues. The V segment lost 7 bases and the J segment 1 base; nucleotides outside the gene matches: 6.

The rearrangement uses TRBV27 and TRBJ1-6; D remains ambiguous. Germline CDR1 is MNHEY and CDR2 is SMNVEV (reference sequence). This CDR3 has 16 amino acids. The V and J ends lost 6 bases and 7 bases respectively, with 19 bases between them. CDR3 in amino acids: CASSPPGRSVNSPLHF. Written as DNA, the CDR3 is TGTGCCAGCAGCCCTCCTGGTCGGTCAGTGAATTCACCCCTCCACTTT.

Remarks on this clone: Other DNA sequences in this sample translate to the same CDR3. The CDR3 coding sequence is TGTGCCAGCAGTGAGAATGAGCAGTTCTTC. Protein: CASSENEQFF. The chain combines TRBV2 with TRBJ2-1; D call uncertain. The CDR3 runs 10 residues. V dropped 3 bases and J dropped 7 bases, with 1 base sitting between them. CDR1 and CDR2 from the germline V gene are SNHLY and FYNNEI.

The chain recombines TRBV5-1 with TRBJ2-7; D may be TRBD1 (6 bases). V lost 3 bases and J lost 7, with 8 bases in between. This CDR3 comprises 11 residues. Germline V CDR1 and CDR2: SGHRS, YFSETQ. CDR3 amino acids: CASSSGVEQYF. The DNA of the CDR3 is TGCGCCAGCAGCTCAGGGGTGGAGCAGTACTTC.

The V call is TRBV2, the J call TRBJ2-2; D remains unclear. V lost 0 bases and J lost 4, with 12 bases in between. The CDR3 loop spans 16 amino acids. The V gene's germline CDR1 is SNHLY and CDR2 FYNNEI. CDR3 sequence reads: CASSEAFGGVTGELFF. CDR3 DNA: TGTGCCAGCAGTGAAGCGTTTGGCGGAGTCACCGGGGAGCTGTTTTTT.

The rearrangement uses TRBV5-8 and TRBJ2-7; 7 nucleotides line up with TRBD1. This CDR3 has 15 residues. J lost 4 bases, V lost 4 bases, and 11 bases had no gene match. Germline CDR1 and CDR2: SGHTS and YDEGEE. The CDR3 DNA sequence: TGTGCCAGCAGCAACATCCGGGACAGAGGTTACGAGCAGTACTTC. It specifies CASSNIRDRGYEQYF.

The chain recombines TRBV6-5 with TRBJ1-1, with D tentatively TRBD1 (6 bases). Germline lookup yields CDR1 MNHEY and CDR2 SVGAGI. This CDR3 is built from 16 residues. The V and J ends lost 0 bases and 6 bases respectively, with 17 bases between them. Here the CDR3 reads CASSYSGGGGASEAFF. The DNA of the CDR3 is TGTGCCAGCAGTTACTCGGGTGGTGGGGGCGCGTCTGAAGCTTTCTTT.

This chain joins TRBV5-1 and TRBJ2-4, with 10 bases matching TRBD1. J lost 4 bases, V lost 4 bases, and 8 bases had no gene match. The CDR3 has 16 residues. CDR1 and CDR2 (germline): SGHRS, YFSETQ. In DNA, the CDR3 is TGCGCCAGCAGCCCCGACCGGGACAGGGGAAAAAACATTCAGTACTTC. Residues: CASSPDRDRGKNIQYF.

The V and J genes are TRBV29-1 and TRBJ2-5, with D unclear. The tail of the sequence fits TRBJ2-7 better, so the J call may be wrong. This CDR3 has 13 amino acids. Germline V CDR1 and CDR2: SQVTM, ANQGSEA. CDR3 residues: CSVPASGSYEQYF. The CDR3 DNA follows: TGCAGCGTTCCGGCGAGTGGCTCCTACGAGCAGTACTTC.

This clone appeared a few times. The rearrangement joins TRBV19 to TRBJ2-7, with 7 bases aligning to TRBD1. Germline values: CDR1 LNHDA, CDR2 SQIVND (reference sequence). V lost 5 bases, J lost 5 bases, and 6 bases stayed unmatched. The CDR3 sequence is 13 residues long. The CDR3 nucleotides are TGTGCCAGTAGTTTCCAGGGGGTCAACGAGCAGTACTTC. Protein product: CASSFQGVNEQYF. The complete variable domain, with remaining parts taken from reference TRBV19 and TRBJ2-7, reads DGGITQSPKYLFRKEGQNVTLSCEQNLNHDAMYWYRQDPGQGLRLIYYSQIVNDFQKGDIAEGYSVSREKKESFPLTVTSAQKNPTAFYLCASSFQGVNEQYFGPGTRLTVT.

The V gene is TRBV6-5, the J gene TRBJ2-7, with TRBD2 matching 7 bases. Germline V gives CDR1 MNHEY, CDR2 SVGAGI. The V and J ends lost 2 bases and 6 bases, in that order; junction bases with no gene match: 1. This CDR3 contains 12 residues. CDR3 loop: CASSYGEGEQYF. In nucleotides, the CDR3 is TGTGCCAGCAGTTACGGGGAGGGCGAGCAGTACTTC.

The V call is TRBV5-6, the J call TRBJ1-1; D call uncertain. CDR1 and CDR2 from the germline V gene are SGHDT and YYEEEE. Trimming removed 5 bases from V and 1 base from J, with 15 bases in between. CDR3 length equals 15 residues. The CDR3: CASSLSLWGNTEAFF. Written as DNA, the CDR3 is TGTGCCAGCAGTTTGTCATTGTGGGGGAACACTGAAGCTTTCTTT.